These T cell receptor beta chains were read from a single sample in a study of control samples from healthy donors and cancer patients. TCRdb keeps only in-frame clones here, not all; method: immunoSEQ multiplex PCR. The sample lists fewer than 200,000 clones; roughly 88% were seen once. The sample consisted of blood. The receptors shown here come from a woman under 40 in good health. The CDR3 runs from the conserved cysteine through the conserved F or W. Each record gives: V gene, J gene, clone size, D gene, CDR3 protein, CDR3 DNA. The D gene is left open where the match is weak. Size is omitted from some rows. Given values are once, few, many or a class for expanded clones.

>TRBV15|TRBJ1-2|-|-
CATSRQGSYGYTF
TGTGCCACCAGCAGACAGGGATCATATGGCTACACCTTC
>TRBV6-1|TRBJ2-1|-|TRBD2
CASSAQRLAGVIEQFF
TGTGCCAGCAGTGCCCAGAGACTAGCGGGGGTTATTGAGCAGTTCTTC
>TRBV5-1|TRBJ2-7|-|TRBD1
CASSPRQGSSYEQYF
TGCGCCAGCAGCCCAAGACAGGGCAGCTCCTACGAGCAGTACTTC
>TRBV24-1|TRBJ2-3|-|-
CATSDPPDTQYF
TGTGCCACCAGTGACCCCCCAGATACGCAGTATTTT
>TRBV13|TRBJ1-1|-|TRBD1
CASSSTGTGNTEAFF
TGTGCCAGCAGCTCAACCGGGACAGGGAACACTGAAGCTTTCTTT
>TRBV10-3|TRBJ2-1|-|-
CAISESAASNEQFF
TGTGCCATCAGTGAGTCGGCGGCCTCTAATGAGCAGTTCTTC
>TRBV14|TRBJ1-4|-|-
CASSWFGEKLFF
TGTGCCAGCAGTTGGTTTGGGGAAAAACTGTTTTTT
>TRBV5-1|TRBJ1-5|-|TRBD1
CASSARQGAYQPQHF
TGCGCCAGCAGCGCTCGACAGGGGGCGTATCAGCCCCAGCATTTT
>TRBV7-7|TRBJ2-5|-|-
CASSSGLETWETQYF
TGTGCTAGCAGCTCGGGACTCGAGACGTGGGAGACCCAGTACTTC
>TRBV30|TRBJ1-2|-|-
CAWSARGEGYTF
TGTGCCTGGAGTGCGAGGGGGGAGGGCTACACCTTC
>TRBV9|TRBJ2-3|-|-
CASSAPPGQDTQYF
TGTGCCAGCAGCGCACCGCCGGGACAAGATACGCAGTATTTT
>TRBV3-1/TRBV3-2|TRBJ2-5|-|TRBD2
CASSQLGLAEETQYF
TGTGCCAGCAGCCAACTGGGACTAGCGGAAGAGACCCAGTACTTC
>TRBV5-5|TRBJ1-6|-|-
CASSSGGMNSPLHF
TGTGCCAGCAGTTCAGGTGGAATGAATTCACCCCTCCACTTT
>TRBV6-2/TRBV6-3|TRBJ2-3|once|-
CASSSRLSAREIDTQYF
TGTGCCAGCAGTTCCCGATTGTCCGCGCGGGAAATAGATACGCAGTATTTT
>TRBV25-1|TRBJ2-1|few|-
CASSALGDEQFF
TGTGCCAGCAGTGCCCTCGGCGATGAGCAGTTCTTC
>TRBV25-1|TRBJ1-4|-|-
CASSEYGRREKLFF
TGTGCCAGCAGTGAATACGGGAGGCGTGAAAAACTGTTTTTT
>TRBV27|TRBJ2-5|-|TRBD1
CASSLWDRGRETQYF
TGTGCCAGCAGTTTATGGGACAGGGGGCGAGAGACCCAGTACTTC
>TRBV7-9|TRBJ1-2|-|-
CASSTQVGYGYTF
TGTGCCAGCAGCACCCAGGTGGGCTATGGCTACACCTTC
>TRBV28|TRBJ1-6|-|-
CASSLPPAWGDINSPLHF
TGTGCCAGCAGCCTCCCCCCCGCCTGGGGGGACATAAATTCACCCCTCCACTTT
>TRBV11-2|TRBJ2-5|-|-
CASSRFGRDEETQYF
TGTGCCAGCAGCCGCTTCGGCAGGGATGAGGAGACCCAGTACTTC
>TRBV7-2|TRBJ1-4|-|-
CASRSGANQKLFF
TGTGCCAGCCGGTCGGGGGCAAATCAAAAACTGTTTTTT
>TRBV5-1|TRBJ1-1|-|-
CASSLDTGPMNTEAFF
TGCGCCAGCAGCTTGGACACGGGGCCCATGAACACTGAAGCTTTCTTT
>TRBV5-4|TRBJ2-7|-|-
CASSSTGLEQYF
TGTGCCAGCAGCTCGACTGGACTTGAGCAGTACTTC
>TRBV3-1/TRBV3-2|TRBJ2-3|once|-
CASSHRRTPDRADTQYF
TGTGCCAGCAGCCACCGCCGGACTCCGGATCGTGCAGATACGCAGTATTTT
>TRBV29-1|TRBJ1-1|-|TRBD1
CSVEQGVGAEAFF
TGCAGCGTTGAACAGGGGGTAGGGGCTGAAGCTTTCTTT
>TRBV4-1|TRBJ2-7|-|-
CASSPLAMPSYEQYF
TGCGCCAGCAGCCCCCTGGCAATGCCTTCCTACGAGCAGTACTTC
>TRBV27|TRBJ1-5|-|-
CASSLPGSQPQHF
TGTGCCAGCAGTTTACCGGGCTCTCAGCCCCAGCATTTT
>TRBV5-1|TRBJ2-3|few|TRBD2
CATKMGGLAGQDTQYF
TGCGCCACCAAGATGGGGGGACTAGCGGGTCAAGATACGCAGTATTTT
>TRBV19|TRBJ1-2|-|-
CASSPAGGSYGYTF
TGTGCCAGTAGCCCCGCGGGGGGGAGCTATGGCTACACCTTC
>TRBV5-1|TRBJ2-5|-|-
CASSLGGSKETQYF
TGCGCCAGCAGCTTGGGAGGGTCGAAAGAGACCCAGTACTTC
>TRBV25-1|TRBJ2-5|-|-
CASSPLHGETQYF
TGTGCCAGCAGCCCCCTACACGGAGAGACCCAGTACTTC
>TRBV6-6|TRBJ1-5|-|TRBD1
CASSAGTGYGQPQHF
TGTGCCAGCAGTGCCGGGACAGGGTACGGTCAGCCCCAGCATTTT
>TRBV4-1|TRBJ1-4|-|-
CASSQELAGTNEKLFF
TGCGCCAGCAGCCAAGAGTTAGCGGGAACTAATGAAAAACTGTTTTTT
>TRBV11-2|TRBJ2-7|-|TRBD2
CASSLLGLADEQYF
TGTGCCAGCAGCTTATTGGGACTAGCGGACGAGCAGTACTTC
>TRBV6-1|TRBJ1-5|once|TRBD1
CASSEPTGTTQPQHF
TGTGCCAGCAGTGAGCCGACAGGGACCACTCAGCCCCAGCATTTT
>TRBV6-6|TRBJ2-3|-|-
CASSLGGAGTDTQYF
TGTGCCAGCAGCCTCGGGGGCGCGGGCACAGATACGCAGTATTTT
>TRBV19|TRBJ1-1|-|-
CASSIREGWTPAGTEAFF
TGTGCCAGTAGTATCCGTGAGGGCTGGACCCCTGCCGGCACTGAAGCTTTCTTT
>TRBV7-9|TRBJ2-5|-|TRBD2
CASSFGVWRGASQETQYF
TGTGCCAGCAGCTTCGGAGTCTGGCGGGGGGCCTCTCAAGAGACCCAGTACTTC
>TRBV6-5|TRBJ1-1|-|-
CASISGGAGNTEAFF
TGTGCCAGCATCTCCGGGGGCGCAGGGAACACTGAAGCTTTCTTT
>TRBV29-1|TRBJ2-7|-|-
CSVVPGSSYEQYF
TGCAGCGTTGTCCCCGGATCCTCCTACGAGCAGTACTTC
>TRBV3-1/TRBV3-2|TRBJ2-3|-|-
CASSPGYTQYF
TGTGCCAGCAGCCCCGGCTATACGCAGTATTTT
>TRBV7-2|TRBJ2-3|-|-
CASSSITDTQYF
TGTGCCAGCAGCTCAATTACAGATACGCAGTATTTT
>TRBV6-1|TRBJ1-4|-|TRBD1
CASSEASGGGEKLFF
TGTGCCAGCAGTGAAGCCTCAGGGGGCGGCGAAAAACTGTTTTTT
>TRBV18|TRBJ1-2|-|-
CASSPEGNYGYTF
TGTGCCAGCTCACCCGAGGGAAACTATGGCTACACCTTC
>TRBV29-1|TRBJ2-7|-|-
CSVVTWGSRSYEQYF
TGCAGCGTTGTAACGTGGGGAAGCCGCTCCTACGAGCAGTACTTC